Shown below are 20 T cell receptor beta chains from a single sample sequenced in a study of beta chain features in type 1 diabetes. These TCRs' antigens remain unknown. Points from the study as a whole: There was a moderate but significant shortening of TCRB CDR3s in all four CD4+ subsets of Type 1 diabetes patients.

TCRB transcripts that were expressed got sequenced, as all of the isolated RNA had been reverse transcribed. Assay used: immunoSEQ multiplex PCR; TCRdb lists only in-frame clones, some missing. The data contain around 180,000 clones, almost 8% of them singletons. Sample: central memory CD4+ T cells from blood. The source of these receptors is a man in his late teens or twenties with type 1 diabetes.

The genes are TRBV25-1 and TRBJ2-5; possibly TRBD2 for D (5 bases). Germline V gives CDR1 MGHDK, CDR2 SYGVNS. Trimming took 7 bases from V and 5 from J, leaving 14 bases between them. The CDR3 extends over 13 amino acids. CDR3 sequence: CASMRGNMETQYF. As DNA, the CDR3 is TGTGCCAGCATGCGAGGGAATATGGAGACCCAGTACTTC. Variable domain in full (rest from reference TRBV25-1 and TRBJ2-5): EADIYQTPRYLVIGTGKKITLECSQTMGHDKMYWYQQDPGMELHLIHYSYGVNSTEKGDLSSESTVSRIRTEHFPLTLESARPSHTSQYLCASMRGNMETQYFGPGTRLLVL.

This clone was seen more than once but under ten times. The gene calls are TRBV15 and TRBJ1-5, with D unclear. The CDR3 is made up of 13 amino acids. Trimming cost V 5 bases and J 5 bases, with 10 bases left between them. Germline V gene data show CDR1 as LNHNV and CDR2 as YYDKDF (reference sequence). CDR3 nucleotide sequence: TGTGCCACCAGCCTGAGGCGCGATCAGCCCCAGCATTTT. Residues: CATSLRRDQPQHF.

The gene calls are TRBV6-6 and TRBJ2-7, with 10 bases fitting TRBD2. Per the germline V gene, CDR1 is MNHNY and CDR2 is SVGAGI (reference sequence). The CDR3 is 16 amino acids. After removal of 0 bases from V and 1 base from J, the junction contained 3 bases not matched to a gene. The CDR3 coding sequence is TGTGCCAGCAGTTACTCGACTAGCGGGCAATCCTACGAGCAGTACTTC. Translated: CASSYSTSGQSYEQYF.

This clone has more than one count but fewer than ten. V usage is TRBV18 and J usage is TRBJ2-3, with 7 bases matching TRBD2. The CDR3 totals 17 residues. V trimming: 3 bases; J trimming: 3 bases; junction bases outside the gene matches: 12. CDR1 is KGHSH, CDR2 LQKENI, per germline. In nucleotides, the CDR3 is TGTGCCAGCTCACCCTACTCTGGGGGGGATGTTACAGATACGCAGTATTTT. Its translation: CASSPYSGGDVTDTQYF.

The chain is built from TRBV6-5 and TRBJ2-1; TRBD2 matches 9 bases. V lost 4 bases and J lost 9; bases outside the gene matches: 7. Germline loops: CDR1 MNHEY, CDR2 SVGAGI. This CDR3 is built from 14 residues. The CDR3 nucleotides read TGTGCCAGCAGTTCCCCTAGCGGGGTCGCTGAGCAGTTCTTC. Its translation: CASSSPSGVAEQFF.

This clone was detected a few times. V usage is TRBV28 and J usage is TRBJ2-2; 10 bases line up with TRBD2. This CDR3 contains 16 residues. Trimming removed 6 bases from V and 5 bases from J; junction bases left unmatched: 9. CDR1 is MDHEN, CDR2 SYDVKM, per germline. The CDR3 sequence is CASRPASGGRTGELFF. The CDR3 DNA is TGTGCCAGCAGACCCGCTAGCGGGGGCCGGACCGGGGAGCTGTTTTTT.

This clone has just a few counts. This chain joins TRBV29-1 and TRBJ2-5, with a possible D match to TRBD2 (6 bases). Germline assignment: CDR1 SQVTM and CDR2 ANQGSEA. This CDR3 has 12 amino acids. V lost 6 bases and J lost 3, with 11 bases in between. CDR3 sequence reads: CSVAVAEETQYF. The CDR3 DNA reads TGCAGCGTGGCTGTAGCGGAAGAGACCCAGTACTTC.

The gene calls are TRBV11-3 and TRBJ1-1, with 7 positions matching TRBD1. Germline V gene data show CDR1 as SGHNT and CDR2 as YENEEA. The CDR3 is 12 amino acids. V shed 5 bases, J shed 5 bases, and the junction held 2 bases outside the gene matches. CDR3 in amino acids: CASSTQGTEAFF. The CDR3 bases are TGTGCCAGCAGCACACAGGGGACTGAAGCTTTCTTT.

The genes are TRBV2 and TRBJ2-2, with TRBD1 matching over 8 bases. The CDR3 totals 13 residues. V gave up 4 bases and J gave up 6 bases; unmatched junction bases: 1. Germline V lookup: CDR1 SNHLY, CDR2 FYNNEI. The CDR3 region is CASSGDRPGELFF. The CDR3 DNA is TGTGCCAGCAGTGGGGACAGGCCCGGGGAGCTGTTTTTT.

This clone was seen a handful of times. This chain links TRBV11-1 with TRBJ2-5; 7 bases are a match to TRBD1. Germline V gives CDR1 SGHAT, CDR2 FQDESV (reference sequence). The CDR3 has 13 residues. Unmatched junction bases numbered 3, after V lost 4 bases and J lost 4 bases. The CDR3 region has the DNA TGTGCCAGCAGCTACAGGGGCGCAGAGACCCAGTACTTC. Translating gives CASSYRGAETQYF.

The chain joins TRBV7-9 to TRBJ2-4; 10 positions match TRBD2. Losses at the gene ends were 5 bases for V and 1 base for J; bases not matched to a gene: 14. CDR3 length: 19 amino acids. CDR1 is SEHNR, CDR2 FQNEAQ, per germline (reference sequence). CDR3 protein: CASSQVGPSGSGAKNIQYF. The DNA for the CDR3 is TGTGCCAGCAGCCAAGTGGGTCCTAGCGGGAGTGGGGCCAAAAACATTCAGTACTTC.

At least ten counts were recorded for this clone. The chain is built from TRBV11-2 and TRBJ2-3, with 7 bases lining up with TRBD2. CDR1 and CDR2 (germline): SGHAT, FQNNGV. The CDR3 totals 12 residues. With V trimmed by 4 bases and J by 8 bases, 3 bases remained unmatched. The CDR3 loop is CASSSGGSTQYF. CDR3 DNA sequence: TGTGCCAGCAGCTCCGGGGGGAGTACGCAGTATTTT. Full variable domain (missing parts from reference TRBV11-2 and TRBJ2-3): EAGVAQSPRYKIIEKRQSVAFWCNPISGHATLYWYQQILGQGPKLLIQFQNNGVVDDSQLPKDRFSAERLKGVDSTLKIQPAKLEDSAVYLCASSSGGSTQYFGPGTRLTVL.

V usage is TRBV6-5 and J usage is TRBJ2-1; D ambiguous. From germline, CDR1 is MNHEY and CDR2 SVGAGI. Trimming took off 5 bases at V and 0 bases at J, with 11 bases between the two ends. The CDR3 runs 15 residues. The chain's CDR3 is CASSPTRSSYNEQFF. For the CDR3, the DNA is TGTGCCAGCAGTCCGACCCGGAGCTCCTACAATGAGCAGTTCTTC.

The V call is TRBV28, the J call TRBJ1-2; a possible D gene is TRBD1 (5 bases). The CDR3 sequence is 13 residues long. Looked up from germline, CDR1 is MDHEN and CDR2 is SYDVKM. V gave up 7 bases and J gave up 2 bases, with 11 bases separating them. The chain's CDR3 is CASKQGANYGYTF. The CDR3 nucleotides read TGTGCCAGCAAGCAGGGTGCAAACTATGGCTACACCTTC.

This chain uses TRBV30 with TRBJ2-2; 8 nucleotides agree with TRBD1. This CDR3 has 15 residues. V lost 0 bases, J lost 6 bases, and 6 bases stayed unmatched. Germline CDR1 and CDR2: GTSNPN and SVGIG (reference sequence). The DNA of the CDR3 is TGTGCCTGGAGTGTCCGGACAGGGAGCCCCGGGGAGCTGTTTTTT. Protein product: CAWSVRTGSPGELFF.

This chain links TRBV6-1 with TRBJ2-1, with 10 bases fitting TRBD2. J gave up 9 bases and V 3 bases, and 2 bases lay outside the gene matches. Germline CDR1 and CDR2: MNHNS and SASEGT. The CDR3 sequence is 13 residues long. The CDR3 is CASSEQREGEQFF. Here the CDR3 DNA reads TGTGCCAGCAGTGAGCAGCGGGAGGGTGAGCAGTTCTTC.

This rearrangement joins TRBV11-2 to TRBJ2-3; D is possibly TRBD2 (6 bases). CDR3 size: 18 residues. The V end lost 5 bases, the J end lost 4 bases, and 25 bases lay between the germline ends. Germline CDR1 is SGHAT and CDR2 is FQNNGV. The CDR3 DNA sequence: TGTGCCAGCAGCCGAGGGACTGCGGCCCTAGCAGGCCCAGATACGCAGTATTTT. It encodes CASSRGTAALAGPDTQYF.

The J gene is TRBJ2-3, the V gene TRBV25-1; 8 positions agree with TRBD2. The length of the CDR3 is 14 residues. Germline loops: CDR1 MGHDK, CDR2 SYGVNS. The V gene end was trimmed by 8 bases and the J gene end by 2 bases; junction bases not matched to a gene: 6. CDR3 nucleotide sequence: TGTGCCAGCGGCCCGCGGGGGGACACAGATACGCAGTATTTT. This codes for CASGPRGDTDTQYF.

The chain joins TRBV5-4 to TRBJ2-5; the match to TRBD2 covers 13 bases. With 4 bases clipped from V and 3 bases from J, the junction kept 9 bases outside the gene matches. Germline CDR1 SGHNT, CDR2 YYREEE (reference sequence). The CDR3 extends over 17 amino acids. For the CDR3, the DNA is TGTGCCAGCAGCCAAACCGCCGGGACTAGCGGGGAAGAGACCCAGTACTTC. It is translated as CASSQTAGTSGEETQYF.

In this sample, this clone turned up a few times. The chain uses TRBV29-1 and TRBJ1-1; 7 positions match TRBD1. Germline loops: CDR1 SQVTM, CDR2 ANQGSEA. The V gene end was trimmed by 6 bases and the J gene end by 6 bases; junction bases not matched to a gene: 7. There are 12 residues in the CDR3. CDR3 residues: CSVGRGVAEAFF. The CDR3 nucleotides read TGCAGCGTCGGCAGGGGGGTGGCTGAAGCTTTCTTT.